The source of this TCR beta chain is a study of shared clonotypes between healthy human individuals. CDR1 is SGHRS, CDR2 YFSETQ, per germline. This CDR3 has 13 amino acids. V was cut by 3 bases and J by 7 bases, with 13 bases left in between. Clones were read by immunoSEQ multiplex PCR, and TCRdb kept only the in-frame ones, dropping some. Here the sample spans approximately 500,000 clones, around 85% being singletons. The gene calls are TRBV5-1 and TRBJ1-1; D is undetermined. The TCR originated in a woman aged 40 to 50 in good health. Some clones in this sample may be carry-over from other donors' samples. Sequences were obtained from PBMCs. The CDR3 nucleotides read TGCGCCAGCAGCTCCCCGGGCTCCTTTGAAGCTTTCTTT. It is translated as CASSSPGSFEAFF.